These T cell receptor beta chains were read from a single sample in a study of lymphopenia after photon versus proton radiotherapy. Sequenced by immunoSEQ multiplex PCR; TCRdb stores in-frame clones only, minus some. The sample yields approximately 65,000 clones, around 90% seen once. Specimen: peripheral blood, collected from a patient treated with proton-based radiotherapy. The receptors were gathered from a man older than 75 with esophageal cancer. CDR3s leave out the opening cysteine and the closing phenylalanine or tryptophan. D genes are given only for firm matches. Size tells how often a clone was seen (once, few, many) or the class of an expanded clone, and some rows leave it out.

cdr3_aa: ASSLRGGNGSPLH; clone_size: .; d_call: .; j_call: TRBJ1-6; v_call: TRBV11-2
cdr3_aa: SVGGDRGEAF; clone_size: .; d_call: .; j_call: TRBJ1-1; v_call: TRBV29-1
cdr3_aa: ASSPDRASEAF; clone_size: .; d_call: TRBD1; j_call: TRBJ1-1; v_call: TRBV18
cdr3_aa: ASSLQETQY; clone_size: .; d_call: .; j_call: TRBJ2-5; v_call: TRBV7-2
cdr3_aa: AWREDRGDQPQH; clone_size: .; d_call: TRBD1; j_call: TRBJ1-5; v_call: TRBV30
cdr3_aa: ASSTSDTPPYEQY; clone_size: once; d_call: .; j_call: TRBJ2-7; v_call: TRBV6-5
cdr3_aa: AISDQAVDPLGNTIY; clone_size: .; d_call: .; j_call: TRBJ1-3; v_call: TRBV10-3
cdr3_aa: ASGLSRGGYT; clone_size: .; d_call: .; j_call: TRBJ1-2; v_call: TRBV12-5
cdr3_aa: ASSQGIAGQTRNEQF; clone_size: .; d_call: TRBD2; j_call: TRBJ2-1; v_call: TRBV14
cdr3_aa: ASSNTGTGLETQY; clone_size: .; d_call: TRBD1; j_call: TRBJ2-5; v_call: TRBV10-1
cdr3_aa: ASSYETGAYEQY; clone_size: few; d_call: .; j_call: TRBJ2-7; v_call: TRBV19
cdr3_aa: ASSSAGGLNEKLF; clone_size: .; d_call: .; j_call: TRBJ1-4; v_call: TRBV7-2
cdr3_aa: ASSGGEAF; clone_size: .; d_call: .; j_call: TRBJ1-1; v_call: TRBV6-1
cdr3_aa: ASSLAGAETQY; clone_size: .; d_call: .; j_call: TRBJ2-5; v_call: TRBV7-9
cdr3_aa: ASSSYAGLGTGGAGETQY; clone_size: once; d_call: TRBD1; j_call: TRBJ2-5; v_call: TRBV7-8
cdr3_aa: ASSVSGIIDTQY; clone_size: .; d_call: TRBD2; j_call: TRBJ2-3; v_call: TRBV2
cdr3_aa: ASSQGGGFGQF; clone_size: .; d_call: .; j_call: TRBJ2-1; v_call: TRBV14
cdr3_aa: ATSRSSYNSPLH; clone_size: .; d_call: .; j_call: TRBJ1-6; v_call: TRBV6-1
cdr3_aa: ATSPLLSGSSGNTIY; clone_size: .; d_call: .; j_call: TRBJ1-3; v_call: TRBV2
cdr3_aa: ASSQGPGRYGYT; clone_size: .; d_call: .; j_call: TRBJ1-2; v_call: TRBV4-3
cdr3_aa: ASSLLRGLTDTQY; clone_size: .; d_call: .; j_call: TRBJ2-3; v_call: TRBV7-2
cdr3_aa: ASNGNPAGEKLF; clone_size: .; d_call: .; j_call: TRBJ1-4; v_call: TRBV19
cdr3_aa: ASSLVGMGTEAF; clone_size: .; d_call: .; j_call: TRBJ1-1; v_call: TRBV7-2
cdr3_aa: ASSPIEIYEQY; clone_size: .; d_call: .; j_call: TRBJ2-7; v_call: TRBV7-9
cdr3_aa: ASSPHVLIVNTGELF; clone_size: .; d_call: .; j_call: TRBJ2-2; v_call: TRBV27
cdr3_aa: ATLGGTEAF; clone_size: .; d_call: .; j_call: TRBJ1-1; v_call: TRBV7-9
cdr3_aa: AISPQGLSYEQY; clone_size: .; d_call: .; j_call: TRBJ2-7; v_call: TRBV10-3
cdr3_aa: ARTGTPSGNTIY; clone_size: .; d_call: TRBD1; j_call: TRBJ1-3; v_call: TRBV30
cdr3_aa: ATSREQRYTDTQY; clone_size: .; d_call: .; j_call: TRBJ2-3; v_call: TRBV15
cdr3_aa: ASSLAFEVGSPPPGAF; clone_size: once; d_call: .; j_call: TRBJ1-1; v_call: TRBV5-1